This is a list of T cell receptor beta chains from one sample in a study of beta chain features in type 1 diabetes. The protocol was immunoSEQ multiplex PCR, while the TCRdb copy is restricted to in-frame clones and leaves out a portion. Here the sample spans a few hundred thousand clones, roughly 16% being singletons. The sample was naive CD4+ T cells from blood. These receptors originate from a woman aged 18-30 years in good health. CDR3s leave out the opening cysteine and the closing phenylalanine or tryptophan.

v_call	j_call	cdr3_aa
TRBV28	TRBJ1-2	ASSLPGHQQDGYT
TRBV6-1	TRBJ1-1	ASSEGQGRNTEAF
TRBV4-1	TRBJ2-1	ASSPASSNEQF
TRBV27	TRBJ1-5	ASSLDRVQARNQPQH
TRBV19	TRBJ2-7	ASSRTGTREQY
TRBV20-1	TRBJ1-4	SARVNEKLF
TRBV5-6	TRBJ2-1	ASSRAGGRKNEQF
TRBV5-1	TRBJ2-5	ASSLAGVGHQETQY
TRBV2	TRBJ2-1	ASRDYRDLQF
TRBV27	TRBJ2-3	ASSLRQGAVGTQY
TRBV5-1	TRBJ2-1	ASSLRTSGSGEQF
TRBV7-9	TRBJ1-2	ASSWGTGDNYGYT
TRBV29-1	TRBJ1-5	SVGQGRSQPQH
TRBV6-5	TRBJ2-4	ASRRSGRQNIQY
TRBV7-2	TRBJ2-1	ASSLTSAAYNEQF
TRBV5-1	TRBJ1-2	ASSLQGYGYT
TRBV9	TRBJ1-1	ASAETMRTEAF
TRBV15	TRBJ1-1	ATRSPARGQSAF
TRBV5-1	TRBJ2-6	ASSFLQGAGANVLT
TRBV5-1	TRBJ2-7	ASSLGSGTATYEQY
TRBV30	TRBJ2-2	AWKGHLNTGELF
TRBV18	TRBJ2-3	ASSRGTSTDTQY
TRBV30	TRBJ1-5	AWSLSLTGNQPQH
TRBV9	TRBJ2-1	ASSGQTGLAGGEQF
TRBV18	TRBJ2-1	ASSPVSNEQF